The 4 T cell receptor beta chains given below trace back to one sample, sequenced in a study of human T cells and chemical hapten exposure. MiXCR was run by TCRdb on the RACE reads, yielding one entry per CDR3 protein. The sample carries around 300,000 distinct CDR3 sequences, approximately 6.9% recorded once. The sample's time point: patch test 1, 2 weeks after DPC sensitization. Treatment noted: therapeutic diphenylcyclopropenone sensitization with weekly scalp DPC. The sample consisted of whole blood, taken in connection with sensitization to the hapten diphenylcyclopropenone (DPC). The receptors stem from a woman aged 18-29 years with alopecia areata. Some clones in this sample may be carry-over from other donors' samples.

This clonotype was seen a few times. The chain employs TRBV4-3 and TRBJ2-3; 8 bases fit TRBD1. Trimming took 1 base from V and 5 from J; bases not matched to a gene: 5. The CDR3 runs 15 residues. Germline V gene lookup returns CDR1 LGHNA and CDR2 YSLEER. The CDR3 loop is CASSQGTGQGDTQYF. CDR3 bases: TGCGCCAGCAGCCAAGGGACAGGGCAAGGAGATACGCAGTATTTT.

This clonotype was seen a handful of times. In nucleotides, the CDR3 is TGTGCCAGCAGTTTCTGGGGAGGACAGCCCCAGCATTTT. Translated, it gives CASSFWGGQPQHF. V is TRBV12-3 or TRBV12-4 and J is TRBJ1-5; D is unresolved. The CDR3 is made up of 13 amino acids. V lost 3 bases, J lost 7 bases, and 10 bases lay in between.

There are a few counts of this clonotype. The chain joins TRBV3-1 to TRBJ2-1; 7 nucleotides line up with TRBD1. This CDR3 contains 15 residues. Per germline, CDR1 LGHDT and CDR2 YNNKEL (reference sequence). Trimming cost V 0 bases and J 4 bases; bases outside gene matches: 3. The CDR3 region is CASSQEGDRYNEQFF. DNA of the CDR3: TGTGCCAGCAGCCAAGAAGGGGACAGATACAATGAGCAGTTCTTC.

A few counts support this clonotype. CDR3 nucleotide sequence: TGCGCCAGCAGCCAAGACCGCAGGACAGGGGGGATCAATGAGCAGTTCTTC. It is translated as CASSQDRRTGGINEQFF. V is TRBV4-3 and J is TRBJ2-1, with 10 bases fitting TRBD1. CDR3 size: 17 residues. J was trimmed by 6 bases and V by 0 bases; bases with no gene match: 8. Germline loops: CDR1 LGHNA, CDR2 YSLEER.